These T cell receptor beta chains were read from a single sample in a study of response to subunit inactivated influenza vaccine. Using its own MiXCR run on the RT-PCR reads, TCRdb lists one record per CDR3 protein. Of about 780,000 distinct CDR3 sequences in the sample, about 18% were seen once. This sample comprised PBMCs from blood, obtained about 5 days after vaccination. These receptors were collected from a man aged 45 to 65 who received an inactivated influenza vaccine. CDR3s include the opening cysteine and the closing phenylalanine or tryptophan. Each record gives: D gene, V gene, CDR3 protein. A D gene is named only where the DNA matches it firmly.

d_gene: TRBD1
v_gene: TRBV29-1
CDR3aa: CSGMTGVGGEQFF

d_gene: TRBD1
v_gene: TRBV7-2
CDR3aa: CASSPGQGWAGELFF

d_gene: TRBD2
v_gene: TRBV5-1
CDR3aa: CASRPAGGSYNEQFF

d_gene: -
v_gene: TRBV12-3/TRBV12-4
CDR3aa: CASSLSVLSGDTQYF

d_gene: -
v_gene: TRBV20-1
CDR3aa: CSARAGEFHEQYF

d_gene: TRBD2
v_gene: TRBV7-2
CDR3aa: CASSSGRRTGELFF

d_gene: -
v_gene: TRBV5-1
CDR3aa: CASSLWGANTEAFF

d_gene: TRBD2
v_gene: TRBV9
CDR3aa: CASSTGTSGNIQYF

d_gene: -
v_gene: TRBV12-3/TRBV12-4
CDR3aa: CASSVTVNTGELFF

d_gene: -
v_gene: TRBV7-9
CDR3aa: CASSSSEEGKNTQHF

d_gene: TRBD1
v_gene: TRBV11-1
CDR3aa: CASSLRRTGPGTGRNNEQFF

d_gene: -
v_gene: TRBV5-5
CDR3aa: CASSLIGGSVSYEQYF

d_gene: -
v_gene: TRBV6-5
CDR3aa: CASSYYLGEPQHF

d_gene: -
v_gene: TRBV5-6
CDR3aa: CASAPSGANVLTF

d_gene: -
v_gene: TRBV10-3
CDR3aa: CAAGQNSPLHF

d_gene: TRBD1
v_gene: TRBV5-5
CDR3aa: CASSWRTGGAETQYF

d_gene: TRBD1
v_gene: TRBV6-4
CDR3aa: CASSDRGPGEQYF

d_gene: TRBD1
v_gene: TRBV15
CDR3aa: CATSIRDRAGNEQFF

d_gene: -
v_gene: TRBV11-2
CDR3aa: CASSLDWGAGKPGYTF

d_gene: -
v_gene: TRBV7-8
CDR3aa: CASSLGGSFLYNEQFF

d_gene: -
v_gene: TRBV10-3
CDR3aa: CAISDSQGSGEFYQPQHF

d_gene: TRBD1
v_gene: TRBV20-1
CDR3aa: CSARVGQGGSQGSPLHF

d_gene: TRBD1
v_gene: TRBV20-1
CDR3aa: CSAKGRGPTLNTEAFF

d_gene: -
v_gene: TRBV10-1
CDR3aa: CASSESPYEQFF

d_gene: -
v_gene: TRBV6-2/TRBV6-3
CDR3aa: CASSYSTRYSNQPQHF

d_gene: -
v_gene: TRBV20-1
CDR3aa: CSARLRKTIPGGNQPQHF

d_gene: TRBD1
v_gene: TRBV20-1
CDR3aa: CSARDRRGRFKQYF

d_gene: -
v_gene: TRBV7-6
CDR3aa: CASSSTPPNRLGETQYF

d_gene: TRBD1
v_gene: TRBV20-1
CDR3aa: CSAYKPGQLNEKLFF

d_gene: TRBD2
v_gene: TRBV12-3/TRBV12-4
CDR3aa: CASSKLAGGGFF

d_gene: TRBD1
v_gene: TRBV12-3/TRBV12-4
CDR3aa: CASSWGTVQETQYF

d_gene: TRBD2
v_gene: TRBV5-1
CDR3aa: CASSLLRGLAGAPNEQFF

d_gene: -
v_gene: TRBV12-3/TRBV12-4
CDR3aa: CASSEDTRSGNTIYF

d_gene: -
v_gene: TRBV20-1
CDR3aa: CSALRSNSYNEQFF

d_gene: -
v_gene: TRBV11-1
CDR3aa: CASSLPPLGGSGANVLTF

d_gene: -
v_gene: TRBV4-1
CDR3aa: CASSPRQTPGADTQYF

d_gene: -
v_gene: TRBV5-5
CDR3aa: CASSSPTAGSDTQYF

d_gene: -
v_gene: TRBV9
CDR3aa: CASSVAKGLDGELFF

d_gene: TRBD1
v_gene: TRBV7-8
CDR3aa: CASSRRQGVVTGELFF

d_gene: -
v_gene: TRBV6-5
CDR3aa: CASSWDSTGSPLHF

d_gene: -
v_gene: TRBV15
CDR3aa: CATSRGAQESSGANVLTF

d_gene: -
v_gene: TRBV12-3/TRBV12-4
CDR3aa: CASSPLAGGTEAFF

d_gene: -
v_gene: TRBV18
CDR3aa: CASSQSTDLNQPQHF

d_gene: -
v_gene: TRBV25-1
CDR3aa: CASRMYGNEQFF

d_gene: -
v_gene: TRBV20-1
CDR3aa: CSAWLTGRADTQYF

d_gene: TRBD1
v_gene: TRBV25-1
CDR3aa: CASSDTGGVGQPQHF

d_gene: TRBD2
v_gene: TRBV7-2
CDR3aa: CASSSDGGGSTDTQYF

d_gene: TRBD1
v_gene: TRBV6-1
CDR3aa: CASSPRDRHDTQYF

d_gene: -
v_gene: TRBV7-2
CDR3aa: CASSYGGPSQYF

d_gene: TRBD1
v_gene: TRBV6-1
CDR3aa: CASRPDRVNSPLHF

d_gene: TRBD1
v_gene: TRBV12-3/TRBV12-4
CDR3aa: CASSVTPTTGGISYNEQFF

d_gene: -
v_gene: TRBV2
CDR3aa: CASGTGGQGTQYF

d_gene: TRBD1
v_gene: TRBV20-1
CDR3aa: CSARDSVDRRQTSNQPQHF